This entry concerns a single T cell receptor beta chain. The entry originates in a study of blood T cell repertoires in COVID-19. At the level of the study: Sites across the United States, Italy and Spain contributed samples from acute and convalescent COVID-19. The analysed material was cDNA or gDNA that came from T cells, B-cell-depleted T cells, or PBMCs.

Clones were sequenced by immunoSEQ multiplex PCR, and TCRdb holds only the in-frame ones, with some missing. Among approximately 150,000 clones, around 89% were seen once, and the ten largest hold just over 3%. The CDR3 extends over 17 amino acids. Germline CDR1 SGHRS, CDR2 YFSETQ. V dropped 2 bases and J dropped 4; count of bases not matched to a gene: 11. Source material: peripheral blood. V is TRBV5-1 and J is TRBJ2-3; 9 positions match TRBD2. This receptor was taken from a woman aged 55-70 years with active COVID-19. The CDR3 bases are TGCGCCAGCAGCTTAGTTCCAGCGGGAGGAGGTGCAGATACGCAGTATTTT. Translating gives CASSLVPAGGGADTQYF. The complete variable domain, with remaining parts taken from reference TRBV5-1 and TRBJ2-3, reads KAGVTQTPRYLIKTRGQQVTLSCSPISGHRSVSWYQQTPGQGLQFLFEYFSETQRNKGNFPGRFSGRQFSNSRSEMNVSTLELGDSALYLCASSLVPAGGGADTQYFGPGTRLTVL.